This section outlines one T cell receptor (beta chain) sequence together with its context. Its antigen is undetermined. The study extracted blood RNA from unsorted whole blood and also extracted germline DNA. Researchers generated TCR beta cDNA from roughly 510 ng of total RNA, relying on a constant-region primer. Investigators got TCR beta libraries out of three nested multiplex PCR rounds, done with slightly modified ARM-PCR. The opening two PCR rounds, roughly 11 cycles each, paired TRBV1-TRBV30 forward primers with a C-beta reverse primer. Each CDR3 protein is one row after TCRdb ran MiXCR on the multiplex PCR reads. The profile covers approximately 310,000 distinct CDR3 sequences, with 55% to 65% appearing a single time and roughly 9% taken by the ten largest. The sample comes from a study of tumor-infiltrating lymphocytes in primary liver carcinoma. The overall study: The study reported T1-T3 N0M0 tumors spanning 4.2 to 10 cm. Study results and caveats: In tumor-adjacent and tumor-blood pairs, overlap was lower than in tumor region pairs.

CDR1 and CDR2 from the germline V gene are MNHNS and SASEGT. This CDR3 spans 13 amino acids. V was clipped by 1 base and J by 12 bases, with 15 bases between them. Sequences were obtained from peripheral blood. This clonotype was sampled from a middle-aged man with primary liver carcinoma and hepatitis B virus infection. The genes are TRBV6-1 and TRBJ1-2; D is possibly TRBD1 (5 bases). In DNA form, the CDR3 reads TGTGCCAGCAGTGAAGATGGGGGATATGGAAACACCTTC. Encoded protein: CASSEDGGYGNTF.